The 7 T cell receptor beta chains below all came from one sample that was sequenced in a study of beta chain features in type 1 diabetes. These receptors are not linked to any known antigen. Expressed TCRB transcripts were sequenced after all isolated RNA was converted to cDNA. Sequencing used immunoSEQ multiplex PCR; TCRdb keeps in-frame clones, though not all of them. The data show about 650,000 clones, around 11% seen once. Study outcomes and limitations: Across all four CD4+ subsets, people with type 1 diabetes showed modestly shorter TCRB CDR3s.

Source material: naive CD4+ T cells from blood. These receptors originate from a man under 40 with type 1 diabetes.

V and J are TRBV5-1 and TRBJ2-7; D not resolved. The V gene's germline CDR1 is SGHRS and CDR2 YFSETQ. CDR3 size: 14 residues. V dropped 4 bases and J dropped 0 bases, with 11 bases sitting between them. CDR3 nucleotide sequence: TGCGCCAGCAGCCCCTCGGGCAGCTCCTACGAGCAGTACTTC. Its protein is CASSPSGSSYEQYF.

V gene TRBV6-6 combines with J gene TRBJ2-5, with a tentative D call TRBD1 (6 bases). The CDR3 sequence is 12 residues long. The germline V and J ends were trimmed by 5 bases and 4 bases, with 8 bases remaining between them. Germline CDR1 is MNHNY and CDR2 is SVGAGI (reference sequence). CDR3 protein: CASSRRGETQYF. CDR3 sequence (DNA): TGTGCCAGCAGTCGCAGGGGAGAGACCCAGTACTTC.

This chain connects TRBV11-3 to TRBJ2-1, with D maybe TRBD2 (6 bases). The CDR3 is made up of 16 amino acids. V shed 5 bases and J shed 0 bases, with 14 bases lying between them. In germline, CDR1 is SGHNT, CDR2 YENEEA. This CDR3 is CASSQGTLPSYNEQFF. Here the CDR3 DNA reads TGTGCCAGCAGCCAAGGGACTCTCCCCTCCTACAATGAGCAGTTCTTC.

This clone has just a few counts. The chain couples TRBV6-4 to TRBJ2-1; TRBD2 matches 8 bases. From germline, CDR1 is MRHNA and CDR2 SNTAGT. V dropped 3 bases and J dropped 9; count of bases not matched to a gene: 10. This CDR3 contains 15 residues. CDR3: CASSEGLADYSEQFF. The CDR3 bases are TGTGCCAGCAGTGAAGGACTAGCCGACTATAGTGAGCAGTTCTTC.

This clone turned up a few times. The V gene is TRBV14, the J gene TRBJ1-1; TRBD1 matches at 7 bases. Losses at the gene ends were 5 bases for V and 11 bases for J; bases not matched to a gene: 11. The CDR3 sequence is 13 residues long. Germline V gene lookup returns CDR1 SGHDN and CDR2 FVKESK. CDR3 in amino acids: CASSAGQAIRAFF. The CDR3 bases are TGTGCCAGCAGCGCCGGACAGGCCATTAGGGCTTTCTTT. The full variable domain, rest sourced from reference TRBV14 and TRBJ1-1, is EAGVTQFPSHSVIEKGQTVTLRCDPISGHDNLYWYRRVMGKEIKFLLHFVKESKQDESGMPNNRFLAERTGGTYSTLKVQPAELEDSGVYFCASSAGQAIRAFFGQGTRLTVV.

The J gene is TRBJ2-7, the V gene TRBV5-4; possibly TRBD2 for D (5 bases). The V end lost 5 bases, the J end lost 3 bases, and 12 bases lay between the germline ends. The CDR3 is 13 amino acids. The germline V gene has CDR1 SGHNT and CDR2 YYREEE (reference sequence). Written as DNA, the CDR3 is TGTGCCAGCAGTCCCTACGGGGTCTACGAGCAGTACTTC. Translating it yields CASSPYGVYEQYF.

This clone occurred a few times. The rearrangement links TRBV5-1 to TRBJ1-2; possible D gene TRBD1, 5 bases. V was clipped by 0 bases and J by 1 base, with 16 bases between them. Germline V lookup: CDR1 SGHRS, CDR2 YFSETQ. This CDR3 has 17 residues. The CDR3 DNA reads TGCGCCAGCAGCTTGGCCGGGGCGCAGCACTTTAACTATGGCTACACCTTC. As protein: CASSLAGAQHFNYGYTF. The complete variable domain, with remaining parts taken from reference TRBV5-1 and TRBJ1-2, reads KAGVTQTPRYLIKTRGQQVTLSCSPISGHRSVSWYQQTPGQGLQFLFEYFSETQRNKGNFPGRFSGRQFSNSRSEMNVSTLELGDSALYLCASSLAGAQHFNYGYTFGSGTRLTVV.